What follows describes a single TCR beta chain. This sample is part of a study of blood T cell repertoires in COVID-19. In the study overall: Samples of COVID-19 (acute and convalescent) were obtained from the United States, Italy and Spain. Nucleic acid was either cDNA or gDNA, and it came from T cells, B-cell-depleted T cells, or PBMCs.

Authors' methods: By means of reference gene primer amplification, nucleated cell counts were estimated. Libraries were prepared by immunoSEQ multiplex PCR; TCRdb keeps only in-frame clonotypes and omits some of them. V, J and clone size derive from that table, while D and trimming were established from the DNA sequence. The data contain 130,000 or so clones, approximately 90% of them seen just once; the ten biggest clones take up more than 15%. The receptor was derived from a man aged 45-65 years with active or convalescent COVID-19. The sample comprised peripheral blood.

In nucleotides, the CDR3 is TGTGCCTGGAGTATCTCCACAGATACGCAGTATTTT. Translation gives CAWSISTDTQYF. The chain couples TRBV30 to TRBJ2-3, with D uncertain. V was trimmed by 2 bases and J by 2 bases, leaving 5 bases between them. The CDR3 runs to 12 residues. Germline CDR1 reads GTSNPN; CDR2 reads SVGIG (reference sequence).